This T cell receptor (beta chain) derives from a study of TIL therapy for anti-PD-1-resistant metastatic lung cancer listed by TCRdb under 2021. About the study as a whole: A median age of approximately 50 years (range about 38-75) and a median tumor PD-L1 proportion score of 5.5% to 7% were recorded among enrolled patients. A median non-synonymous tumor mutation burden of approximately 1.4 mutations per megabase was determined across the cohort by whole-exome sequencing. Most of the cohort had lung adenocarcinoma, several tumors were EGFR-mutant and two were ALK-rearranged, and half of the patients were current or former smokers. Clonotypes were tracked across tumor, expanded TIL product and serial blood samples by T cell receptor beta sequencing of tumor and peripheral blood.

General findings and caveats noted by the study authors: Generalizability was limited because the cohort was highly selected, with more treatment-naive, never-smoker and oncogene-addicted patients included than is typical. The study protocol defined all tumor marker inferences as exploratory. Clonal turnover during TIL culture was high, and many clones enriched in the product were not detected in the baseline tumor, suggesting clonal contraction instead of faithful expansion. Higher clonality and lower diversity were observed in expanded TIL cultures than in baseline intratumoral T cells (median clonality roughly 6% vs 31%, p < 0.0001).

The CDR3 contains 14 residues, cysteine and phenylalanine counted. The sequence is cut down to CDR3 DNA, 42 bases in frame from base 1. The V end loses 2 bases and the J end loses 0 bases, and a stretch of 8 bases separates them. CDR1 and CDR2, per the germline V gene, are MNHEY and SVGEGT. This sample's time point label indicates: pre-treatment sample, taken before nivolumab and TIL therapy. Baseline tumor samples were excised metastases, mostly pleural nodules or supraclavicular lymph nodes, from the same resection used to grow TIL. Before any PD-1/PD-L1 blockade was given, tumors were harvested, nivolumab was then administered, and patients who progressed went on to receive lymphodepletion, an infusion of expanded TIL, and IL-2. Adults with stage 4 NSCLC were enrolled in a dual-center phase I trial from October 2017 to early 2020. The samples were drawn from an open-label, single-arm phase I trial testing tumor-infiltrating lymphocyte therapy combined with nivolumab in advanced non-small cell lung cancer. Portions of each resected tumor were snap-frozen in liquid nitrogen and stored at -80 °C. Using laser-capture macrodissection, tumor regions of interest were selected on H&E sections, then pulverized into around 16 mg aliquots and extracted using Qiagen Allprep kits.

This clone was seen a handful of times. Its antigen remains unidentified. Base qualities were left out, and no much larger clone turns up one base away. The immunoSEQ v3 hsTCRB kit was used to amplify TCR beta CDR3 regions from genomic DNA through bias-controlled multiplex PCR. TCR libraries were sequenced on an Illumina NextSeq 500 to 1.5 million to 2.5 million read pairs for survey level or roughly 5-6.5 million for deep level. The paper's data handling went like this. Clonality was reported by immunoSEQ Analyzer software, which also assigned V, D and J genes and filtered out non-productive sequences. Repertoires were compared by productive Simpson clonality and by the Morisita overlap index of productive TRB rearrangements between infused TIL and blood. Sourced from immuneACCESS, this table was stored by TCRdb with only in-frame sequences that have V and J called. A share of the clones is absent; for the studies checked, an unresolved V gene accounts for under half, and the remainder has no known explanation. That table supplies the V and J calls and clone size; D and trimming were determined from the DNA. This sample is represented by some 7,000 clones; 62% of them were singletons. About 8.3% of the sample belongs to the ten largest clones.

This receptor was identified in a person aged 25-85 years with non-small cell lung cancer. In this chain, TRBV6-2 or TRBV6-3 is recombined with TRBJ2-7; the D segment cannot be called with confidence. Sequenced material: tumor tissue, taken at baseline. This receptor carries the CDR3 CASSYERSSYEQYF. The sequenced DNA: TGTGCCAGCAGTTACGAACGGTCCTCCTACGAGCAGTACTTC.